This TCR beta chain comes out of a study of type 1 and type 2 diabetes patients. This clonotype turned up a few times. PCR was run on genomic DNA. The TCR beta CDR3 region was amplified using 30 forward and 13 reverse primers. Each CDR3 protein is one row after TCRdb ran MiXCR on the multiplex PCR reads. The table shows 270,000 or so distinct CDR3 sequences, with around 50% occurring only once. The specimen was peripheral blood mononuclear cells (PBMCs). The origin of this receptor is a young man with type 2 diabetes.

CDR3 in amino acids: CASSESRQDRPPVQPQHF. The CDR3 DNA reads TGTGCCAGCAGTGAATCAAGACAGGACAGGCCTCCTGTGCAGCCCCAGCATTTT. This chain connects TRBV25-1 to TRBJ1-5, with 7 bases lining up with TRBD1. This CDR3 has 18 residues. Germline values: CDR1 MGHDK, CDR2 SYGVNS. Germline trimming cut 1 base from V and 7 bases from J; bases unmatched to any gene: 16.